This record concerns one T cell receptor (beta chain) sequence. These data come from a study of blood T cell repertoires in COVID-19. The table came from immunoSEQ multiplex PCR; TCRdb's copy has only in-frame clones and leaves some out. The sample holds roughly 85,000 clones, approximately 90% seen once. Between the trimmed V and J ends, which lost 5 bases and 2 bases, there was a span of 13 bases. Germline assignment: CDR1 SQVTM and CDR2 ANQGSEA. This CDR3 is 14 amino acids long. The clonotype originates from a man aged 45-65 years with active or convalescent COVID-19. The sample comprised peripheral blood. The chain couples TRBV29-1 to TRBJ1-3; tentative D call: TRBD1 (5 bases). The CDR3, as DNA: TGCAGCGTTTCCCCCAGGACAACTGGAAACACCATATATTTT. Protein sequence: CSVSPRTTGNTIYF.